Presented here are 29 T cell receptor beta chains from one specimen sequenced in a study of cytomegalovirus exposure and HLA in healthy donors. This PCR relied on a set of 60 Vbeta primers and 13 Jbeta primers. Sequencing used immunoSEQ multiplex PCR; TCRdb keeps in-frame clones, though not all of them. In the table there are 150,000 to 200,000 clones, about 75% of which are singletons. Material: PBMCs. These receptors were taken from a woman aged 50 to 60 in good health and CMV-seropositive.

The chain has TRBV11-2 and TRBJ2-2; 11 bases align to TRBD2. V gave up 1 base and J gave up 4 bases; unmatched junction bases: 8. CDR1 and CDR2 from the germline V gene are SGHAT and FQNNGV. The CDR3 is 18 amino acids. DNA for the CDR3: TGTGCCAGCAGCTTAGTGGCTAGCGGGGGGTCCATCACCGGGGAGCTGTTTTTT. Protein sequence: CASSLVASGGSITGELFF. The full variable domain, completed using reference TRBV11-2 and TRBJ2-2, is EAGVAQSPRYKIIEKRQSVAFWCNPISGHATLYWYQQILGQGPKLLIQFQNNGVVDDSQLPKDRFSAERLKGVDSTLKIQPAKLEDSAVYLCASSLVASGGSITGELFFGEGSRLTVL.

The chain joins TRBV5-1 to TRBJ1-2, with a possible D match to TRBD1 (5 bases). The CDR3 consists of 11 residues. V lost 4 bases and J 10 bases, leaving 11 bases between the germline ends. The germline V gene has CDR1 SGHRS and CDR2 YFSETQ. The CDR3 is CASSNDRHYTF. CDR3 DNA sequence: TGCGCCAGCAGCAACGACAGACACTACACCTTC.

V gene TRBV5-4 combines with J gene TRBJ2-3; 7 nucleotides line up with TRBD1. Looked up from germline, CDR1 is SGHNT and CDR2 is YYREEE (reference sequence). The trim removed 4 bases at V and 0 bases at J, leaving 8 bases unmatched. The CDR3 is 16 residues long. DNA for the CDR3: TGTGCCAGCAGCACAAAAGGGACAGTGAGCACAGATACGCAGTATTTT. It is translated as CASSTKGTVSTDTQYF.

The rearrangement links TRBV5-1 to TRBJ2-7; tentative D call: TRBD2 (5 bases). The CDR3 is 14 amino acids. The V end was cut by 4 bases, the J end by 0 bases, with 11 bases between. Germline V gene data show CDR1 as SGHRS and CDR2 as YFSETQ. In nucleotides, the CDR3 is TGCGCCAGCAGCAGCGGACCTAGCTCCTACGAGCAGTACTTC. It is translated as CASSSGPSSYEQYF.

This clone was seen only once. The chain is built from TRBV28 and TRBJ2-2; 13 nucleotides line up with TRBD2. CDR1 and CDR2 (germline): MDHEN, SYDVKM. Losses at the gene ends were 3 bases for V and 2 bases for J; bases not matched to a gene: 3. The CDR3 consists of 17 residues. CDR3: CASSFGGLAGNTGELFF. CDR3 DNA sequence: TGTGCCAGCAGTTTCGGGGGACTAGCGGGAAACACCGGGGAGCTGTTTTTT.

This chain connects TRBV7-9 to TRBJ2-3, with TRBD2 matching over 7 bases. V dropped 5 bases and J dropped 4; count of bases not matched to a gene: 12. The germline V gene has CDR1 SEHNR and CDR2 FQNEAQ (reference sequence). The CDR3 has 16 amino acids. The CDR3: CASSPLWGGFADTQYF. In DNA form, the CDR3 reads TGTGCCAGCAGCCCATTATGGGGAGGGTTTGCAGATACGCAGTATTTT.

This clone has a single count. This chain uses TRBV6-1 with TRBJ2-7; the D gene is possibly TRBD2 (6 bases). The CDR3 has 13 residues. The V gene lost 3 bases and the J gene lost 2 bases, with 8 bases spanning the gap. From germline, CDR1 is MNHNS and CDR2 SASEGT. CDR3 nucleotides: TGTGCCAGCAGTGAGGGACTGACCTACGAGCAGTACTTC. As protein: CASSEGLTYEQYF.

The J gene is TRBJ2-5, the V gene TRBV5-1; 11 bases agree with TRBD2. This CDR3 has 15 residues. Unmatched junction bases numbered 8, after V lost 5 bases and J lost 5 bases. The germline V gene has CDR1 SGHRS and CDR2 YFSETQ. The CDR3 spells CASRISGGAMETQYF. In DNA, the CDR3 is TGCGCCAGCAGAATTAGCGGGGGGGCCATGGAGACCCAGTACTTC.

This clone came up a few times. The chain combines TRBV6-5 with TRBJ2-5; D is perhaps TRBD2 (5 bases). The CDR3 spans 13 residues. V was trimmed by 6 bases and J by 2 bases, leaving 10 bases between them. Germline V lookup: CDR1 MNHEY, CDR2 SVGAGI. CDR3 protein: CASRTSGQETQYF. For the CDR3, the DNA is TGTGCCAGCAGAACGTCGGGGCAAGAGACCCAGTACTTC.

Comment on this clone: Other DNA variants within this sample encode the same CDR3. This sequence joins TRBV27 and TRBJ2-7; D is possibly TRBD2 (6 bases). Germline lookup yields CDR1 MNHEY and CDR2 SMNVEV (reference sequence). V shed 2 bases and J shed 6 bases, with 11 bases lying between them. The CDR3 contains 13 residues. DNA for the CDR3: TGTGCCAGCAGTTTACTGGGAGGAGGCGAGCAGTACTTC. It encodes CASSLLGGGEQYF.

CDR3 nucleotide sequence: TGCGCCAGCAGCGCGGGGGCGCCTGGAAACACCATATATTTT. Amino acid sequence: CASSAGAPGNTIYF. The rearrangement joins TRBV5-1 to TRBJ1-3; possibly TRBD1 for D (6 bases). From germline, CDR1 is SGHRS and CDR2 YFSETQ. V gave up 4 bases and J gave up 2 bases, with 10 bases separating them. This CDR3 contains 14 residues.

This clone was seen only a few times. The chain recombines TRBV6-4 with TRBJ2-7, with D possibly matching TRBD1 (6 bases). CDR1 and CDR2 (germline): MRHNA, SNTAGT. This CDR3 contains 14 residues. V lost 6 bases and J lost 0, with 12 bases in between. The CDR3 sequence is CASSPDRSSYEQYF. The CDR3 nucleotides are TGTGCCAGCAGCCCGGACAGATCCTCCTACGAGCAGTACTTC.

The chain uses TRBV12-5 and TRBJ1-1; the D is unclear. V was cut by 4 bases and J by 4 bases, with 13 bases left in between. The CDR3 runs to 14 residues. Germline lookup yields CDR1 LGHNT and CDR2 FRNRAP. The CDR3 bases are TGTGCTAGTGGTTCTGATTTCCTCGGCACTGAAGCTTTCTTT. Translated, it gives CASGSDFLGTEAFF.

As DNA, the CDR3 is TGTGCCAGCAGCGTAGGGGCTAGCGGGTTAGGGAATGAGCAGTTCTTC. This sequence encodes CASSVGASGLGNEQFF. The chain carries TRBV9 and TRBJ2-1, with 8 nucleotides matching TRBD2. This CDR3 is built from 16 residues. The J segment lost 7 bases and the V segment lost 0 bases, leaving 9 bases of the junction unmatched. Per germline, CDR1 SGDLS and CDR2 YYNGEE.

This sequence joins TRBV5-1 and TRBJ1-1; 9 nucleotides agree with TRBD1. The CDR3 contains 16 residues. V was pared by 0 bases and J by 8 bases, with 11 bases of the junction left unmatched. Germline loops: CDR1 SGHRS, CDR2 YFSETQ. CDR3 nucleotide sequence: TGCGCCAGCAGCTTGGAGGGGACAGGGCCCCTCGGGGAAGCTTTCTTT. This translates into CASSLEGTGPLGEAFF.

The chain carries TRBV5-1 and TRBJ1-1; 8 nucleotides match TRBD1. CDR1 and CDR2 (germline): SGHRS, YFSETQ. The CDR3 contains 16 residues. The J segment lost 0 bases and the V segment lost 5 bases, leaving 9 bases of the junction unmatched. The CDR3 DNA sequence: TGCGCCAGCAGTTATGAGACAGGGGCAATGAACACTGAAGCTTTCTTT. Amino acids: CASSYETGAMNTEAFF.

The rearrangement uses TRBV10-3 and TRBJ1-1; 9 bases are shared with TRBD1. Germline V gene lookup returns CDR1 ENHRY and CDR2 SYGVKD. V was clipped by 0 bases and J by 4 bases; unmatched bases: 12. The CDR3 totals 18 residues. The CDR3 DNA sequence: TGTGCCATCAGTGAGTCGAGGCGGGACAGGGCAGACGCCACTGAAGCTTTCTTT. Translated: CAISESRRDRADATEAFF.

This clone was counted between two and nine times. DNA of the CDR3: TGCGCCAGCAGCTTGGCCCCGCGGAATAGCCCTAACGTTACGCAGTATTTT. Translating it yields CASSLAPRNSPNVTQYF. The V gene is TRBV5-1, the J gene TRBJ2-3; D uncertain. Germline V gives CDR1 SGHRS, CDR2 YFSETQ. This CDR3 is built from 17 residues. V was cut by 0 bases and J by 8 bases, with 22 bases left in between.

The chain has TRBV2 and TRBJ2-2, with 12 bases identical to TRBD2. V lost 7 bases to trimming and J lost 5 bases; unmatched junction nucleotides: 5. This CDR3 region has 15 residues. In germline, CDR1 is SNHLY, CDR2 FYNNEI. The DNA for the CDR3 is TGTGCCAGCAAAAGGACTAGCGGGGCTACCGGGGAGCTGTTTTTT. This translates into CASKRTSGATGELFF. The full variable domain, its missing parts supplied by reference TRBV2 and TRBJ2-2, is EPEVTQTPSHQVTQMGQEVILRCVPISNHLYFYWYRQILGQKVEFLVSFYNNEISEKSEIFDDQFSVERPDGSNFTLKIRSTKLEDSAMYFCASKRTSGATGELFFGEGSRLTVL.

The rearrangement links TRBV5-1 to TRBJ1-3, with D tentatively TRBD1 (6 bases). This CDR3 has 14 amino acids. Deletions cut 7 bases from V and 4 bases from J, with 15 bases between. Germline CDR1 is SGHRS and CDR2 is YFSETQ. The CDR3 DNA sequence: TGCGCCAGCTCCGCCGCAGGGGCCGGAAACACCATATATTTT. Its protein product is CASSAAGAGNTIYF.

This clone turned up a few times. CDR3 bases: TGTGCCAGCAGGGGGCCGGGTGGGAAACTGTTTTTT. As protein: CASRGPGGKLFF. The chain recombines TRBV6-5 with TRBJ1-4; weak D call: TRBD1 (5 bases). Germline V gene lookup returns CDR1 MNHEY and CDR2 SVGAGI. The CDR3 is made up of 12 amino acids. With 6 bases removed from V and 11 bases from J, the gap between germline ends came to 13 bases.

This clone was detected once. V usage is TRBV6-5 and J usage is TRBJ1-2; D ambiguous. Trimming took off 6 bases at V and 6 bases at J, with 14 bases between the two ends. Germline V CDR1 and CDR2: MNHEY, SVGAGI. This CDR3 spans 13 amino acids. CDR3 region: CASRPTNTDGYTF. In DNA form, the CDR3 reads TGTGCCAGCAGGCCTACGAATACGGATGGCTACACCTTC.

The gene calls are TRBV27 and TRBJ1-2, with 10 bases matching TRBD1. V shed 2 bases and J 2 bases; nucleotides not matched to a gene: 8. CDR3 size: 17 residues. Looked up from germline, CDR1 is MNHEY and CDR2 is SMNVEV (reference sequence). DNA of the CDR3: TGTGCCAGCAGTTTACACCCACCGGGACAGGGGAACTATGGCTACACCTTC. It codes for CASSLHPPGQGNYGYTF.

CDR3 in amino acids: CASSFLSPPDRGFIETQYF. The CDR3 DNA reads TGTGCCAGCAGCTTTCTTTCGCCACCAGACAGGGGTTTTATCGAGACCCAGTACTTC. V is TRBV7-6 and J is TRBJ2-5; 8 bases agree with TRBD1. J gave up 5 bases and V 3 bases, and 20 bases lay outside the gene matches. The germline V gene encodes CDR1 SGHVS and CDR2 FNYEAQ. The CDR3 runs to 19 residues.

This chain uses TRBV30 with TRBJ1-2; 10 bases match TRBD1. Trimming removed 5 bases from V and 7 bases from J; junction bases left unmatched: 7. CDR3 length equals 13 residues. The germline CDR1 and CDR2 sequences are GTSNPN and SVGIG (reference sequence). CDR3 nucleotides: TGTGCCTGGGAAGAAGACAGGGGGCTTGGCTACACCTTC. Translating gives CAWEEDRGLGYTF. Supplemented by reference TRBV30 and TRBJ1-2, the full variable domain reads SQTIHQWPATLVQPVGSPLSLECTVEGTSNPNLYWYRQAAGRGLQLLFYSVGIGQISSEVPQNLSASRPQDRQFILSSKKLLLSDSGFYLCAWEEDRGLGYTFGSGTRLTVV.

CDR3: CASRSQERLFF. As DNA, the CDR3 is TGTGCCAGCAGATCACAAGAACGCCTGTTTTTT. This sequence joins TRBV6-6 and TRBJ1-4; D not resolved. Deletions cut 6 bases from V and 14 bases from J, with 13 bases between. Germline loops: CDR1 MNHNY, CDR2 SVGAGI (reference sequence). The CDR3 spans 11 residues.

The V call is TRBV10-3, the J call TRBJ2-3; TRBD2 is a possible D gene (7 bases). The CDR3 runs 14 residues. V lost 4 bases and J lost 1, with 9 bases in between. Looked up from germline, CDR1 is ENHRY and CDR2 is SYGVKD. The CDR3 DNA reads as TGTGCCATCAGTGGGGGGGGCGGCACAGATACGCAGTATTTT. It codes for CAISGGGGTDTQYF.

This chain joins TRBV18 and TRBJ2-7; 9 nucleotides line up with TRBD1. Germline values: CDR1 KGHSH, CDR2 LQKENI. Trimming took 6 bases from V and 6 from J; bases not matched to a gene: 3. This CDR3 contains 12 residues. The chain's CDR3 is CASSQGQGEQYF. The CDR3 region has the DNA TGTGCCAGCTCCCAGGGACAGGGCGAGCAGTACTTC.

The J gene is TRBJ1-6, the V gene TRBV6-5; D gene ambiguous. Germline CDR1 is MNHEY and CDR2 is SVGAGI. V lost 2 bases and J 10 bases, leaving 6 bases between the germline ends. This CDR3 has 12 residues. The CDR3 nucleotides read TGTGCCAGCAGTTACAATGCGTCACCCCTCCACTTT. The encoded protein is CASSYNASPLHF.